This T cell receptor (beta chain) was profiled in a study of OX40 agonist ivuxolimab in advanced cancers. Background on the whole study: Ivuxolimab, which targeted the costimulatory receptor OX40 (CD134), was an agonistic, fully human IgG2 monoclonal antibody. Among the roughly 52 dose-escalation patients, some 20 had hepatocellular carcinoma, 15 or so melanoma, 9 renal cell carcinoma and 9 head and neck cancer. Patients were allowed to have had prior anti-PD-1, anti-PD-L1 or anti-CTLA-4 therapy, and more than 30% of the dose-escalation patients had previously received checkpoint inhibitors. Intravenous ivuxolimab was administered to patients every 2 weeks at six dose levels: 0.01, 0.1, 0.3, 1.5, 3 and 10 mg/kg. A male proportion of roughly 80% and a mean age of about 60 years, ranging from 23 to 79, were recorded for the dose-escalation cohort. The paper reports the monotherapy dose-escalation portion (N of about 56 patients) of the phase I ivuxolimab trial. Three dose-escalation patients achieved partial responses, one with hepatocellular carcinoma and two with cutaneous melanoma. Peripheral TCRbeta sequencing was intended to test whether TCR sequence diversity was altered and clonal T-cell expansion was caused by ivuxolimab.

To sequence the TCRbeta CDR3 region, genomic DNA was isolated from the sorted cells. The immunoSEQ Assay was used for sequencing of TCRbeta CDR3 regions. What TCRdb holds here is the immuneACCESS table cut down to in-frame rearrangements. Part of the clones is not present; checked against another copy, under half of the missing clones reflect an unresolved V gene, and the others are unexplained. The sample records fewer than 25,000 clones, over 75% of which are singletons. The top ten constitute 9.5% to 10% of the sample. The study at large found these results: On average, CD8+ T cells showed more expanded clones than CD4+ T cells after ivuxolimab. Low levels of normalized T-cell clonal expansion were also seen in some patients who did not respond. The antigen specificity of the clonally expanded peripheral T cells was not determined. In the 0.1-3.0 mg/kg groups, partial responders were among the patients with the lowest normalized peripheral clonal expansion, particularly in CD8+ T cells. At doses of 0.1 to 3.0 mg/kg, clonal expansion of both CD4+ and CD8+ blood T cells was observed from baseline to week 6.

Worth noting for this clone: Its antigen target is currently unknown. Per-nucleotide qualities are absent, and no much larger clonotype sits a single base away.

Measured from the cysteine to the phenylalanine, the CDR3 is 15 residues long. The retained sequence is limited to the CDR3, 45 bases, with the frame set at the first base. Looking up the germline V gene yields CDR1 MNHEY and CDR2 SVGAGI. V is shortened by 4 bases, J by 5 bases, and the region joining them spans 17 bases. Patients with autoimmune disease history or receiving systemic immunosuppression were excluded from the trial. Peripheral blood for TCR sequencing was collected from all dose cohorts at baseline, on cycle 4 day 1, and on cycle 7 day 1. Samples were obtained from an open-label, multicenter, first-in-human phase I dose-escalation trial of ivuxolimab. The trial enrolled adults with locally advanced or metastatic head and neck squamous cell, hepatocellular, melanoma or renal cell carcinoma. Before TCR sequencing, CD4+ T cells and CD8+ T cells were sorted from peripheral blood as separate populations.

The sequence came from an adult with an advanced solid tumor such as melanoma, head and neck, liver or kidney cancer. The sequence is built from TRBV6-5 and TRBJ1-2; the D gene is possibly TRBD1, with 6 bases matching. This specimen consisted of CD4+ or CD8+ T cells sorted from blood, obtained in a trial of the OX40 agonist ivuxolimab. CDR3 protein: CASSSAGTDSYGYTF. The DNA sequence is given as TGTGCCAGCAGTTCCGCCGGGACGGACAGTTATGGCTACACCTTC.